One sample yielded the 14 T cell receptor beta chains listed below, sequenced in a study of cytotoxic CD8 clonotypes in ibrutinib-treated CLL. This table comes from immunoSEQ multiplex PCR, and its TCRdb copy is limited to in-frame clones, with some not included. Of 24,000 or so clones in the sample, roughly 70% were seen once. The starting material was PBMCs, obtained after 12 months of ibrutinib treatment. The source is a human donor with chronic lymphocytic leukemia.

This chain links TRBV29-1 with TRBJ2-3; TRBD1 or TRBD2 may be the D gene (5 bases each). With 7 bases removed from V and 2 bases from J, the gap between germline ends came to 16 bases. This CDR3 is built from 14 residues. Germline V lookup: CDR1 SQVTM, CDR2 ANQGSEA. The CDR3 DNA sequence: TGCAGCGGCCGAAGTTGGGGGAACACAGATACGCAGTATTTT. Translated, it gives CSGRSWGNTDTQYF.

CDR3 amino acids: CASSPSGGTNEQFF. CDR3 nucleotide sequence: TGTGCCAGCAGCCCTAGCGGGGGGACCAATGAGCAGTTCTTC. V and J are TRBV7-9 and TRBJ2-1; 11 bases map to TRBD2. CDR1 is SEHNR, CDR2 FQNEAQ, per germline (reference sequence). V gave up 5 bases and J gave up 6 bases; unmatched junction bases: 3. The CDR3 length is 14 residues.

V usage is TRBV30 and J usage is TRBJ2-5; D possibly corresponds to TRBD1 (8 bases). The CDR3 sequence is 14 residues long. Germline loops: CDR1 GTSNPN, CDR2 SVGIG (reference sequence). The V and J ends lost 3 bases and 3 bases respectively, with 14 bases between them. Here the CDR3 reads CAWRRQGREETQYF. For the CDR3, the DNA is TGTGCCTGGAGAAGACAGGGGAGGGAAGAGACCCAGTACTTC.

The J gene is TRBJ1-5, the V gene TRBV2; no definite D call. CDR3 length: 12 residues. Germline lookup yields CDR1 SNHLY and CDR2 FYNNEI. V was pared by 10 bases and J by 1 base, with 8 bases between. CDR3 coding DNA: TGTGCCACCCGGGAGAGCAATCAGCCCCAGCATTTT. Its protein is CATRESNQPQHF.

The J gene is TRBJ2-6, the V gene TRBV4-1; no firm D call. Trimming took off 1 base at V and 4 bases at J, with 11 bases between the two ends. This CDR3 spans 16 amino acids. Germline lookup yields CDR1 MGHRA and CDR2 YSYEKL. DNA for the CDR3: TGCGCCAGCAGCCAAGTTTGGGAAAGGGGGGCCAACGTCCTGACTTTC. Amino acids: CASSQVWERGANVLTF.

V usage is TRBV5-1 and J usage is TRBJ2-5; possibly TRBD1 for D (7 bases). V gave up 7 bases and J gave up 2 bases, with 18 bases separating them. This CDR3 contains 15 residues. CDR1 is SGHRS, CDR2 YFSETQ, per germline. The CDR3 nucleotides read TGCGCCAGCGCGGAGGGGGCTGGCGTGCAAGAGACCCAGTACTTC. Its protein product is CASAEGAGVQETQYF. The full variable domain, its missing parts supplied by reference TRBV5-1 and TRBJ2-5, is KAGVTQTPRYLIKTRGQQVTLSCSPISGHRSVSWYQQTPGQGLQFLFEYFSETQRNKGNFPGRFSGRQFSNSRSEMNVSTLELGDSALYLCASAEGAGVQETQYFGPGTRLLVL.

J is TRBJ2-7 and V is TRBV28; no clear D gene. V lost 3 bases and J lost 5, with 14 bases in between. Per the germline V gene, CDR1 is MDHEN and CDR2 is SYDVKM. The CDR3 runs to 14 residues. The CDR3 DNA reads TGTGCCAGCAGTTTCGGACGGCTTCTCCACGAGCAGTACTTC. Translated: CASSFGRLLHEQYF.

The V gene is TRBV19, the J gene TRBJ2-2, with 10 bases lining up with TRBD1. J gave up 4 bases and V 6 bases, and 11 bases lay outside the gene matches. Germline assignment: CDR1 LNHDA and CDR2 SQIVND (reference sequence). The CDR3 contains 17 residues. This chain's CDR3 is CASRTGGGLASTGELFF. In DNA form, the CDR3 reads TGTGCCAGTAGGACAGGGGGCGGACTAGCTTCCACCGGGGAGCTGTTTTTT.

V usage is TRBV7-2 and J usage is TRBJ1-2; tentative D call: TRBD1 (6 bases). Germline assignment: CDR1 SGHTA and CDR2 FQGNSA. The CDR3 contains 14 residues. Trimming left V 5 bases short and J 3 bases short, with 13 bases between. For the CDR3, the DNA is TGTGCCAGCAGCCCCCGGACAGACTACTATGGCTACACCTTC. It translates to CASSPRTDYYGYTF.

The chain combines TRBV5-4 with TRBJ1-2; D gene uncertain. This CDR3 spans 11 amino acids. Germline CDR1 is SGHNT and CDR2 is YYREEE (reference sequence). V was pared by 2 bases and J by 3 bases, with 2 bases between. CDR3 protein: CASSFDYGYTF. For the CDR3, the DNA is TGTGCCAGCAGCTTCGACTATGGCTACACCTTC. The full variable domain, in which reference TRBV5-4 and TRBJ1-2 provide the parts outside the CDR3, is ETGVTQSPTHLIKTRGQQVTLRCSSQSGHNTVSWYQQALGQGPQFIFQYYREEENGRGNFPPRFSGLQFPNYSSELNVNALELDDSALYLCASSFDYGYTFGSGTRLTVV.

The chain is built from TRBV6-5 and TRBJ2-1; D is undetermined. The CDR3 has 15 amino acids. Germline assignment: CDR1 MNHEY and CDR2 SVGAGI. V was clipped by 2 bases and J by 2 bases, with 10 bases between them. This chain's CDR3 is CASSYRSATYNEQFF. CDR3 nucleotides: TGTGCCAGCAGTTACCGCAGTGCTACCTACAATGAGCAGTTCTTC.

This clone was seen a few times. V and J are TRBV7-2 and TRBJ2-1, with D possibly matching TRBD1 (6 bases). The V gene lost 1 base and the J gene lost 7 bases, with 14 bases spanning the gap. Germline values: CDR1 SGHTA, CDR2 FQGNSA. The CDR3 spans 15 residues. In nucleotides, the CDR3 is TGTGCCAGCAGCTTAGACCACCTCCAGGGGAATGAGCAGTTCTTC. Protein sequence: CASSLDHLQGNEQFF.

The rearrangement links TRBV5-1 to TRBJ2-6; 7 bases agree with TRBD1. V lost 0 bases to trimming and J lost 0 bases; unmatched junction nucleotides: 6. The CDR3 runs to 18 residues. Germline lookup yields CDR1 SGHRS and CDR2 YFSETQ. The CDR3 here is CASSLGQGAPSGANVLTF. CDR3 DNA sequence: TGCGCCAGCAGCTTGGGACAGGGTGCCCCCTCTGGGGCCAACGTCCTGACTTTC.

The CDR3 nucleotides are TGTGCCAGCAGCCCGGGACAGGGTTCGTACAATGAGCAGTTCTTC. Amino acids: CASSPGQGSYNEQFF. The V gene is TRBV2, the J gene TRBJ2-1; 9 bases are shared with TRBD1. CDR1 SNHLY and CDR2 FYNNEI come from the germline V gene. V gave up 6 bases and J gave up 4 bases; unmatched junction bases: 7. The CDR3 length is 15 residues. The full variable domain, with the rest looked up from reference TRBV2 and TRBJ2-1, is EPEVTQTPSHQVTQMGQEVILRCVPISNHLYFYWYRQILGQKVEFLVSFYNNEISEKSEIFDDQFSVERPDGSNFTLKIRSTKLEDSAMYFCASSPGQGSYNEQFFGPGTRLTVL.